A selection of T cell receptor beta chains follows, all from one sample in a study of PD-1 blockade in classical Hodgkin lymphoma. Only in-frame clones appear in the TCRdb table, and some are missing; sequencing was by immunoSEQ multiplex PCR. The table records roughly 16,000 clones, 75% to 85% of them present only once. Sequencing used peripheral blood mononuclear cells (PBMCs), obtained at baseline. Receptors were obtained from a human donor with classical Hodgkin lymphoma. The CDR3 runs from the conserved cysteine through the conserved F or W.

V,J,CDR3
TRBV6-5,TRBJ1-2,CASGDHRGYGYTF
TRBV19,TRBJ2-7,CASSIMYGRGLEQYF
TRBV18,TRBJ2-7,CASSPAATYEQYF
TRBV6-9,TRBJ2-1,CASSSEGLAGTYNEQFF
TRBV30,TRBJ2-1,CAWRRENLGEQFF
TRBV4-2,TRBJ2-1,CASSHSSSGTYNEQFF
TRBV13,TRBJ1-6,CASSLWGGGNSPLHF
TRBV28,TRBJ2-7,CASSWTLREQYF
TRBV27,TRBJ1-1,CASSLRGSRAFF
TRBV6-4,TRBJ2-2,CASSERAGDTGELFF
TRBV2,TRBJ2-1,CASREGIGLGEQFF
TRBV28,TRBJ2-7,CASSSFTGIMSYEQYF
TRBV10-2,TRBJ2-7,CASRSGAGSYEQYF
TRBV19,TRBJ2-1,CASSIIAGKNEQFF
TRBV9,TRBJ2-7,CASSVDPGYEQYF
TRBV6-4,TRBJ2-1,CASSPIAGESYNEQFF
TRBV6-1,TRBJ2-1,CASRTSGGGDEQFF
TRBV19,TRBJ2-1,CASTADRGHEQFF
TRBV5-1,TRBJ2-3,CASSLATGGLTDTQYF
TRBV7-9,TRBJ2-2,CASSFDVKGGELFF
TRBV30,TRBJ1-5,CAWSAGFNSNQPQHF
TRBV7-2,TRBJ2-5,CASSGVTETQYF
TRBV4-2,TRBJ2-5,CASSYGLEGRRTQYF
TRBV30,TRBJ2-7,CAWSPTRGLAGVYEQYF
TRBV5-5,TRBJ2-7,CASSLGVAEQYF
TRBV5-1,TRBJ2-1,CASSFRANSYKNEQFF
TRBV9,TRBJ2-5,CASSVLSGRGETQYF
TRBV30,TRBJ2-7,CAWNKGGFPYYEQYF
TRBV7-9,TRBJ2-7,CASSREGVSSYEQYF
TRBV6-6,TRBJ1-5,CASSLDGGGQPQHF
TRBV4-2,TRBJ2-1,CASSPDASSYNEQFF
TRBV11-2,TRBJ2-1,CASNPGLGVNEQFF
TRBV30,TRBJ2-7,CAWSGNEQYF
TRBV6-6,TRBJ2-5,CASSPGGWQETQYF
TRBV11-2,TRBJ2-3,CASSGAGGRDTQYF
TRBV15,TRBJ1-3,CATSRDRVSGNTIYF
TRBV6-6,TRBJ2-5,CASGGAFQETQYF
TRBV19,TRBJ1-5,CASSTSGTGGAWPQHF
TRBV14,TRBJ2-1,CASSQEGLPEWDEQFF
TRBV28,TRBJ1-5,CASSLGTDRNQPQHF
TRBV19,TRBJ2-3,CASSIDRQGGHADTQYF
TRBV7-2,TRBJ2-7,CASSSEGQGAFEQYF
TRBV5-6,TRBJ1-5,CASSSGQAQPQHF
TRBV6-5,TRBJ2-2,CASSLTYNTGELFF
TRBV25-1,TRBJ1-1,CASSEAGAPKPAFF
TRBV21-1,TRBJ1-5,CASSKGLGTGGINGNQPQHF
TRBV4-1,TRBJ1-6,CASSQDEGIGSPLHF
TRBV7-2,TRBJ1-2,CASSSRGNYGYTF
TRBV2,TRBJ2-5,CASSESYDQETQYF
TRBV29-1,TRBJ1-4,CSVLYATNEKLFF
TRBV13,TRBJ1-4,CASSQTTVSTNEKLFF
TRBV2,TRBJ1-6,CASSDTGTGRNSPLHF
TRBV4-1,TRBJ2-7,CASSQDLDTTYEQYF